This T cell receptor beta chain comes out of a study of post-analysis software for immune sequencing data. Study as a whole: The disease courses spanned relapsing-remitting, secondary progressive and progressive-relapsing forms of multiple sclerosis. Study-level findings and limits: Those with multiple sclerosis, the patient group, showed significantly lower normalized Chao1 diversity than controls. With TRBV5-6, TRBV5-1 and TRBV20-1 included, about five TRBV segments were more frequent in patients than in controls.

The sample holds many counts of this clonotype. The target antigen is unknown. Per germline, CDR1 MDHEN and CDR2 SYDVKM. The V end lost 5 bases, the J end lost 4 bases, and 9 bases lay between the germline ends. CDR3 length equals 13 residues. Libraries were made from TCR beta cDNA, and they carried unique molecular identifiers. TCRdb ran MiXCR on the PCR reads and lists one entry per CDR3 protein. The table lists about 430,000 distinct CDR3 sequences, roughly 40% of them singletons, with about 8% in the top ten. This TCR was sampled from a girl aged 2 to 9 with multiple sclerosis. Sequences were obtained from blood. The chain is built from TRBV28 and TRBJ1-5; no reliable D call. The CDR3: CASSLVGNQPQHF. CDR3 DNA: TGTGCCAGCAGTCTTGTGGGAAATCAGCCCCAGCATTTT.